The following is a TCR beta chain sequence with its context. The sample is drawn from a study of blood T cell repertoires in COVID-19. At the level of the study: Samples of COVID-19 (acute and convalescent) were obtained from the United States, Italy and Spain. T cells, B-cell-depleted T cells, or PBMCs provided the cDNA or gDNA that served as material.

CDR1 and CDR2 (germline): MNHEY, SVGEGT. Trimming left V 4 bases short and J 6 bases short, with 19 bases between. This CDR3 contains 15 residues. Per the original data handling: Amplification from reference gene primers served as the basis for estimated nucleated cell counts. Generated by immunoSEQ multiplex PCR, the TCRdb table keeps only in-frame clones and is missing some. Clonal size and the V and J genes are those of that table, whereas D and trimming came from the DNA. In the table there are some 300,000 clones, around 87% of which are singletons. The TCR comes from a man aged 18 to 30 with active or convalescent COVID-19. The material sequenced was peripheral blood. This sequence joins TRBV6-2 or TRBV6-3 and TRBJ2-7; D possibly corresponds to TRBD2 (6 bases). CDR3 sequence reads: CASSSGAGTEGEQYF. The CDR3 DNA reads as TGTGCCAGCAGTTCCGGGGCCGGGACTGAAGGCGAGCAGTACTTC.